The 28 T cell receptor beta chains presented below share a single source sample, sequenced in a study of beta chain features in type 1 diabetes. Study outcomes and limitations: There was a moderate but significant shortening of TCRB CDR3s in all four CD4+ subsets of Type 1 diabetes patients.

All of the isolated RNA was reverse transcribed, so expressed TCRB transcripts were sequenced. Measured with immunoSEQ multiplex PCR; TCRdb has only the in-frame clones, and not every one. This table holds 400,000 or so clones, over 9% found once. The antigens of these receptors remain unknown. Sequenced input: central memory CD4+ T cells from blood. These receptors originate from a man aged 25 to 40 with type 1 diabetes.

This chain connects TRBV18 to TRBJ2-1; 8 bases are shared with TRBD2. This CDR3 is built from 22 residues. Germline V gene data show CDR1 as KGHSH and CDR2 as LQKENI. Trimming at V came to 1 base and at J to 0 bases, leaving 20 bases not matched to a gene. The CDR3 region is CASSPLNFGGGRLAYSYNEQFF. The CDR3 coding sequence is TGTGCCAGCTCACCACTAAATTTCGGGGGCGGGAGGCTAGCCTACTCCTACAATGAGCAGTTCTTC. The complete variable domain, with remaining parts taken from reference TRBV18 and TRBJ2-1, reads NAGVMQNPRHLVRRRGQEARLRCSPMKGHSHVYWYRQLPEEGLKFMVYLQKENIIDESGMPKERFSAEFPKEGPSILRIQQVVRGDSAAYFCASSPLNFGGGRLAYSYNEQFFGPGTRLTVL.

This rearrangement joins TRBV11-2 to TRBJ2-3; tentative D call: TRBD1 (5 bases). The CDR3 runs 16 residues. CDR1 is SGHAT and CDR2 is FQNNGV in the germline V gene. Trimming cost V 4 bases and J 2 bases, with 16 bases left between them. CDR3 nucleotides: TGTGCCAGCAGCTCCTACCTCAGGGTAAACACAGATACGCAGTATTTT. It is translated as CASSSYLRVNTDTQYF.

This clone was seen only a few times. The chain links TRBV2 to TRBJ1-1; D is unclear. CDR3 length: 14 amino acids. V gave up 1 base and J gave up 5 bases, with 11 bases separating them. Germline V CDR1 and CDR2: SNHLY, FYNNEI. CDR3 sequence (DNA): TGTGCCAGCAGTGAAGTCAGTCCAGAGACTGAAGCTTTCTTT. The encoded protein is CASSEVSPETEAFF.

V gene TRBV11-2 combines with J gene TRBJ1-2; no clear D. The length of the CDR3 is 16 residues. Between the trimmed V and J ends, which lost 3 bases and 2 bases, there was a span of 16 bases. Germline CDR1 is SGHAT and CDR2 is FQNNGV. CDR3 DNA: TGTGCCAGCAGCTTCGATGGGAGGGTAGAGAACTATGGCTACACCTTC. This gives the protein CASSFDGRVENYGYTF.

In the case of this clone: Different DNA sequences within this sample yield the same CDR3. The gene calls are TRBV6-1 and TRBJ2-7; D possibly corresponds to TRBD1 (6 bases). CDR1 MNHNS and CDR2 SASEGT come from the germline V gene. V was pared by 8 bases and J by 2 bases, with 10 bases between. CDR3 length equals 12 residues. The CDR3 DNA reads TGTGCCAGCCGGGACACAACCTACGAGCAGTACTTC. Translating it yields CASRDTTYEQYF.

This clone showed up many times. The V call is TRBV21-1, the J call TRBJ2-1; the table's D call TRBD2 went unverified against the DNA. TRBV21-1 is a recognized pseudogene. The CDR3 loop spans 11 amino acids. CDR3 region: CASSSRDEQFF. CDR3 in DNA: TGTGCCAGCAGCTCCCGGGATGAGCAGTTCTTC.

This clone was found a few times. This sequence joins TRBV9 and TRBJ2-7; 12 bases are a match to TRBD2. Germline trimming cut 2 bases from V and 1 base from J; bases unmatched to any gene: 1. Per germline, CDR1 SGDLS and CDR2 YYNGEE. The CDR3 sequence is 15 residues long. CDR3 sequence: CASSVTSGGSYEQYF. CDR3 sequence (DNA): TGTGCCAGCAGCGTGACTAGCGGGGGATCCTACGAGCAGTACTTC.

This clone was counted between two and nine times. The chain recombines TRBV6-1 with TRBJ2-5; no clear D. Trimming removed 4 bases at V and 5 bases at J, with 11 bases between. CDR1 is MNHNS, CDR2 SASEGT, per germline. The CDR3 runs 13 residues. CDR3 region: CASSGRLMETQYF. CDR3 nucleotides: TGTGCCAGCAGTGGAAGGTTAATGGAGACCCAGTACTTC.

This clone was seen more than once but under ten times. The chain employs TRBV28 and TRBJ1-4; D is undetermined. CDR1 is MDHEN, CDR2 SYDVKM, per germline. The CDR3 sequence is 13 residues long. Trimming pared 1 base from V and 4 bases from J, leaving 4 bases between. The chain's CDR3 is CASSLSRNEKLFF. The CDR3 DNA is TGTGCCAGCAGTTTATCCCGTAATGAAAAACTGTTTTTT.

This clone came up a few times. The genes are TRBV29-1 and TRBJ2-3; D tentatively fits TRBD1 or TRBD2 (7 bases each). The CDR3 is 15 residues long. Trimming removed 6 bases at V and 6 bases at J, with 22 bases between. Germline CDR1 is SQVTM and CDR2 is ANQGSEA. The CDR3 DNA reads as TGCAGCGTCAGGGGGGGCAGGGGTTTTTCGGATACGCAGTATTTT. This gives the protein CSVRGGRGFSDTQYF.

The CDR3 loop reads CASSLRGSVTGELFF. DNA for the CDR3: TGTGCCAGCAGCTTACGAGGGTCGGTCACCGGGGAGCTGTTTTTT. The chain couples TRBV7-6 to TRBJ2-2, with a tentative D call TRBD2 (5 bases). CDR3 size: 15 residues. Trimming shortened V by 2 bases and J by 4 bases, and 11 bases separated the two germline ends. Germline CDR1 is SGHVS and CDR2 is FNYEAQ.

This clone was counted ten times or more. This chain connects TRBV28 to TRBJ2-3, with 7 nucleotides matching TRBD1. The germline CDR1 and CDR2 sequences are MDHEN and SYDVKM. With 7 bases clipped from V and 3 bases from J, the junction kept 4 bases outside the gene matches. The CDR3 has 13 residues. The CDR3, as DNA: TGTGCCAGCACCGGGACAGCTACAGATACGCAGTATTTT. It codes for CASTGTATDTQYF. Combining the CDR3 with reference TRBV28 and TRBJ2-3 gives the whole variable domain DVKVTQSSRYLVKRTGEKVFLECVQDMDHENMFWYRQDPGLGLRLIYFSYDVKMKEKGDIPEGYSVSREKKERFSLILESASTNQTSMYLCASTGTATDTQYFGPGTRLTVL.

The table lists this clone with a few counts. CDR3 coding DNA: TGTGCCAGCAGTAAGGTCGGGAGGACTAGCGGCTACAATGAGCAGTTCTTC. As protein: CASSKVGRTSGYNEQFF. The V and J genes are TRBV7-3 and TRBJ2-1; 10 nucleotides align to TRBD2. CDR3 length: 17 residues. Germline V CDR1 and CDR2: SGHTA, FQGTGA. V was pared by 6 bases and J by 3 bases, with 11 bases of the junction left unmatched.

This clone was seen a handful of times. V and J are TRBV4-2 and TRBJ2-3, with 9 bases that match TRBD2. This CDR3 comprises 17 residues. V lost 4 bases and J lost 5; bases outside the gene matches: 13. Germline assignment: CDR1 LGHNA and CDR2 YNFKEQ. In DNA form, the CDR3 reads TGTGCCAGCAGCCCCCGATCCGGAGCGGGAGGTGGAGATACGCAGTATTTT. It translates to CASSPRSGAGGGDTQYF.

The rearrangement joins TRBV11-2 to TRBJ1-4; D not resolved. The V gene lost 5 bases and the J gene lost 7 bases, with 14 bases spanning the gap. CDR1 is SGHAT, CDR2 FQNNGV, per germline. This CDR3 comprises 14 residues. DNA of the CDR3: TGTGCCAGCAGCCTAGGGAGTTTTGGTGAAAAACTGTTTTTT. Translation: CASSLGSFGEKLFF.

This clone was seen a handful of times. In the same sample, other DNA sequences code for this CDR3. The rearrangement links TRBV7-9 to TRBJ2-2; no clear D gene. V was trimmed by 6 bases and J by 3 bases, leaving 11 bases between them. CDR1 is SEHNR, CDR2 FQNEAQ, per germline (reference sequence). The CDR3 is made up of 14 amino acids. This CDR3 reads CASSKELDTGELFF. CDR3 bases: TGTGCCAGCAGTAAGGAGCTAGACACCGGGGAGCTGTTTTTT.

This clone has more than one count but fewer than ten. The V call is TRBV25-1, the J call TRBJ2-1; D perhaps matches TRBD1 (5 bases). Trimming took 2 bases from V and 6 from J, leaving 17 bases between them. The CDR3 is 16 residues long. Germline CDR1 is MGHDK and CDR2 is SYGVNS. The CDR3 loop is CASSEIGETAFNEQFF. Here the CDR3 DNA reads TGTGCCAGCAGTGAAATAGGCGAGACAGCCTTCAATGAGCAGTTCTTC.

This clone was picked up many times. Here the CDR3 reads CASREQGSSYNEQFF. DNA for the CDR3: TGTGCCAGCAGAGAGCAGGGGAGCTCCTACAATGAGCAGTTCTTC. V and J are TRBV2 and TRBJ2-1; tentative D call: TRBD1 (6 bases). The CDR3 has 15 residues. CDR1 is SNHLY, CDR2 FYNNEI, per germline. Trimming removed 6 bases from V and 0 bases from J, with 12 bases in between.

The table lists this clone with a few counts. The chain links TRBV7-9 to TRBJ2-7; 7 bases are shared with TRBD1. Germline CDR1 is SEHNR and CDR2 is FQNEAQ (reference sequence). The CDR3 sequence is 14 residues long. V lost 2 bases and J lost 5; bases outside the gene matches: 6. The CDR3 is CASSLISTGDEQYF. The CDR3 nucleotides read TGTGCCAGCAGCTTAATTTCAACAGGGGACGAGCAGTACTTC.

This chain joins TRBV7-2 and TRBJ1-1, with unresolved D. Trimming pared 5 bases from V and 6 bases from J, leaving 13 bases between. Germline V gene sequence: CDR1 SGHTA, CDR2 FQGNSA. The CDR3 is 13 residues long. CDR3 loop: CASSPTGVAEAFF. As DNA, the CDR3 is TGTGCCAGCAGCCCTACTGGCGTCGCTGAAGCTTTCTTT.

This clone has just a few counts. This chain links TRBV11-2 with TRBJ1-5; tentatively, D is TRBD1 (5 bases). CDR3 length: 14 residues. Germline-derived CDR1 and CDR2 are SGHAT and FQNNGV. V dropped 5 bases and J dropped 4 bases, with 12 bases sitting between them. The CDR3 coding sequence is TGTGCCAGCAGCCCACGGGACCTAAATCAGCCCCAGCATTTT. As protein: CASSPRDLNQPQHF.

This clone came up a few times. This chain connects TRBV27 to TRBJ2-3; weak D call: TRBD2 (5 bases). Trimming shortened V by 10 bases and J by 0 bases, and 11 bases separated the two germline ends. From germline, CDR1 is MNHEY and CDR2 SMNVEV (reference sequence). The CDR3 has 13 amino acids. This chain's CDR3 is CATRGWSTDTQYF. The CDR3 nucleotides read TGTGCCACCAGAGGGTGGAGCACAGATACGCAGTATTTT.

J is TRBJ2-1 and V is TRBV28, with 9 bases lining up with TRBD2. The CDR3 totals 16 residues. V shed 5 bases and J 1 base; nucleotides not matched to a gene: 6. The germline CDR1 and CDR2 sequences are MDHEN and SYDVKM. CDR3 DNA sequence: TGTGCCAGCAGTGGCTTAGGACTAGCGTCCTACAATGAGCAGTTCTTC. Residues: CASSGLGLASYNEQFF.

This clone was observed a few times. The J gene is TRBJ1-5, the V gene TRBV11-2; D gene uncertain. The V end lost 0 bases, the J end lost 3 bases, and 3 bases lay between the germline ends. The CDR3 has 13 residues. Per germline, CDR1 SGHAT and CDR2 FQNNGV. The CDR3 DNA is TGTGCCAGCAGCTTAGAGACCAATCAGCCCCAGCATTTT. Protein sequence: CASSLETNQPQHF.

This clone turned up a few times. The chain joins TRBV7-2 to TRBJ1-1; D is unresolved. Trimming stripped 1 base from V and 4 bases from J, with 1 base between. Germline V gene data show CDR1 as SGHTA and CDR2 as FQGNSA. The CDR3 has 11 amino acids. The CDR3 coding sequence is TGTGCCAGCAGCTTAGGCACTGAAGCTTTCTTT. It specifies CASSLGTEAFF.

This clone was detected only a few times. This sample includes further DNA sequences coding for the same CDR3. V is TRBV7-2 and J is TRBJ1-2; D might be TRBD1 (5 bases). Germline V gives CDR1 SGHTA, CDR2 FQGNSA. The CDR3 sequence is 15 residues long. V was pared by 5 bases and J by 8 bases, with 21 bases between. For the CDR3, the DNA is TGTGCCAGCAGCCTCGCTTTCGGGACGGGGGACGGCTACACCTTC. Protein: CASSLAFGTGDGYTF.

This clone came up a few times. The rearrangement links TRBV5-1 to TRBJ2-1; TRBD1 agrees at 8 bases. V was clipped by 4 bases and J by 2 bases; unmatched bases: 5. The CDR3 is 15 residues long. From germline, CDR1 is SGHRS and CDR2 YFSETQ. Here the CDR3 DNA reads TGCGCCAGCAGCGTTTCGGGACAGGCCTACAATGAGCAGTTCTTC. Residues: CASSVSGQAYNEQFF.

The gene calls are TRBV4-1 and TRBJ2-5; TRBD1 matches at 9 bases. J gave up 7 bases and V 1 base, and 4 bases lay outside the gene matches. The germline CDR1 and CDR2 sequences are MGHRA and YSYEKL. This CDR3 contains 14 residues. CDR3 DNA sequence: TGCGCCAGCAGCCAAGGGGGACAGGGCCCGACCCAGTACTTC. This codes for CASSQGGQGPTQYF.